This T cell receptor (beta chain) came from a study of blood T cell repertoires in COVID-19. Study summary: The United States, Italy and Spain were the sources of the acute and convalescent COVID-19 samples. Nucleic acid was either cDNA or gDNA, and it came from T cells, B-cell-depleted T cells, or PBMCs.

This CDR3 comprises 16 residues. Unmatched junction bases numbered 13, after V lost 5 bases and J lost 10 bases. Germline-derived CDR1 and CDR2 are SGHTA and FQGNSA. This clone turned up a few times. How the authors handled the data: Cell counts per sample came from amplifying reference gene primers. Libraries were prepared by immunoSEQ multiplex PCR; TCRdb keeps only in-frame clonotypes and omits some of them. V, J and clone size derive from that table, while D and trimming were established from the DNA sequence. The table has tens of thousands of clones, about 76% seen once. The sequencing sample was made of peripheral blood. The chain is built from TRBV7-2 and TRBJ2-1, with TRBD2 identical over 11 bases. This sequence originates from a woman of 80 years or more with active or convalescent COVID-19. The CDR3 region is CASSPGTSGALGEQFF. In DNA form, the CDR3 reads TGTGCCAGCAGCCCCGGGACTAGCGGTGCCCTAGGGGAGCAGTTCTTC.